These 13 T cell receptor beta chains share one sample of origin, sequenced in a study of shared clonotypes between healthy human individuals. Here immunoSEQ multiplex PCR was the method, and the copy in TCRdb shows in-frame clones only, minus some. The sample contains roughly 480,000 clones, 79% of which appear only once. The sequenced material came from PBMCs. These receptors were collected from a woman in her thirties or forties in good health. Some clones in this sample may be carry-over from other donors' samples.

In the case of this clone: A much bigger clone sits one base away, suggesting this may be a read error. J is TRBJ1-2 and V is TRBV2; 7 bases match TRBD1. This CDR3 has 13 amino acids. CDR1 and CDR2 from the germline V gene are SNHLY and FYNNEI. V shed 6 bases, J shed 3 bases, and the junction held 4 bases outside the gene matches. The CDR3 spells CASRPGQYYGYTF. The CDR3 DNA follows: TGTGCCAGCAGGCCGGGACAGTACTATGGCTACACCTTC.

CDR3 region: CASSFRANEQFF. The CDR3 DNA follows: TGTGCCAGCAGTTTTAGGGCGAATGAGCAGTTCTTC. The V and J genes are TRBV27 and TRBJ2-1; D gene unclear. Germline V lookup: CDR1 MNHEY, CDR2 SMNVEV (reference sequence). This CDR3 is 12 amino acids long. Trimming shortened V by 3 bases and J by 7 bases, and 7 bases separated the two germline ends.

This chain uses TRBV5-1 with TRBJ2-2; no reliable D call. Germline values: CDR1 SGHRS, CDR2 YFSETQ. The CDR3 spans 13 residues. Trimming stripped 0 bases from V and 8 bases from J, with 8 bases between. This CDR3 is CASSLARQGELFF. The CDR3 DNA sequence: TGCGCCAGCAGCTTGGCCCGGCAAGGGGAGCTGTTTTTT.

Turning to this clone: A far more abundant clone sits one base away, making this likely a read error. Other DNA sequences in the same sample also yield this CDR3. V and J are TRBV6-1 and TRBJ2-7; D gene unclear. The V and J ends lost 2 bases and 0 bases respectively, with 11 bases between them. The germline gives CDR1 MNHNS, CDR2 SASEGT. This CDR3 is built from 15 residues. DNA for the CDR3: TGTGCCAGCAGTGAAAGGGCGACAAGCTCCTACGAGCAGTACTTC. It specifies CASSERATSSYEQYF.

For this clone: The same CDR3 arises from other DNA sequences in this sample as well. This chain connects TRBV5-1 to TRBJ2-3; perhaps TRBD1 as D (6 bases). Trimming removed 0 bases at V and 3 bases at J, with 8 bases between. This CDR3 region has 14 residues. Germline V gene lookup returns CDR1 SGHRS and CDR2 YFSETQ. The CDR3 DNA sequence: TGCGCCAGCAGCTTGGGGGGGCGTACAGATACGCAGTATTTT. As protein: CASSLGGRTDTQYF.

This clone was counted between two and nine times. This chain joins TRBV2 and TRBJ2-3; D remains unclear. CDR1 SNHLY and CDR2 FYNNEI come from the germline V gene. CDR3 length: 14 residues. Deletions cut 7 bases from V and 1 base from J, with 12 bases between. The CDR3 DNA reads TGTGCCAGCAAGGCTGGAAGGGGCACAGATACGCAGTATTTT. This encodes CASKAGRGTDTQYF.

J is TRBJ2-1 and V is TRBV28; 14 bases agree with TRBD2. Germline CDR1 reads MDHEN; CDR2 reads SYDVKM. V trimming: 10 bases; J trimming: 1 base; junction bases outside the gene matches: 6. The CDR3 runs 16 residues. This CDR3 is CATGLAGGRSYNEQFF. The CDR3 DNA sequence: TGTGCCACAGGACTAGCGGGAGGAAGGTCCTACAATGAGCAGTTCTTC. Variable domain in full (rest from reference TRBV28 and TRBJ2-1): DVKVTQSSRYLVKRTGEKVFLECVQDMDHENMFWYRQDPGLGLRLIYFSYDVKMKEKGDIPEGYSVSREKKERFSLILESASTNQTSMYLCATGLAGGRSYNEQFFGPGTRLTVL.

The chain has TRBV7-8 and TRBJ1-1, with 8 bases fitting TRBD1. J was trimmed by 5 bases and V by 6 bases; bases with no gene match: 23. Looked up from germline, CDR1 is SGHVS and CDR2 is FQNEAQ. The CDR3 has 19 amino acids. The DNA for the CDR3 is TGTGCCAGCAGGTCGTTTTTGGCTATCCAACAGGGGGTTTTGACTGAAGCTTTCTTT. Encoded protein: CASRSFLAIQQGVLTEAFF.

This clone was detected many times. The V gene is TRBV28, the J gene TRBJ1-1; D may be TRBD1 (5 bases). In germline, CDR1 is MDHEN, CDR2 SYDVKM. CDR3 size: 13 residues. Deletions cut 8 bases from V and 1 base from J, with 11 bases between. This chain's CDR3 is CASRDQGNTEAFF. In nucleotides, the CDR3 is TGTGCCAGCCGAGATCAGGGGAACACTGAAGCTTTCTTT.

This clone was picked up a small number of times. The chain carries TRBV2 and TRBJ1-1, with a possible D match to TRBD1 (6 bases). The V gene lost 7 bases and the J gene lost 0 bases, with 9 bases spanning the gap. Germline values: CDR1 SNHLY, CDR2 FYNNEI. This CDR3 contains 13 residues. The CDR3 is CASIPGVNTEAFF. The CDR3 DNA reads as TGTGCCAGCATCCCAGGGGTGAACACTGAAGCTTTCTTT.

This clone was seen once. The chain uses TRBV5-6 and TRBJ1-2; D gene uncertain. CDR3 length: 15 amino acids. Per germline, CDR1 SGHDT and CDR2 YYEEEE. The V end was cut by 4 bases, the J end by 4 bases, with 17 bases between. The DNA of the CDR3 is TGTGCCAGCAGCCACGGACTCTCAAGTGGCTATGGCTACACCTTC. Its translation: CASSHGLSSGYGYTF.

This clone was counted only a few times. V is TRBV2 and J is TRBJ1-4; D ambiguous. This CDR3 has 13 amino acids. The germline V gene encodes CDR1 SNHLY and CDR2 FYNNEI. The V gene lost 6 bases and the J gene lost 8 bases, with 13 bases spanning the gap. CDR3 sequence: CASRAVSGEKLFF. DNA of the CDR3: TGTGCCAGCAGGGCAGTTTCGGGAGAAAAACTGTTTTTT. Full variable domain (outside the CDR3, taken from reference TRBV2 and TRBJ1-4): EPEVTQTPSHQVTQMGQEVILRCVPISNHLYFYWYRQILGQKVEFLVSFYNNEISEKSEIFDDQFSVERPDGSNFTLKIRSTKLEDSAMYFCASRAVSGEKLFFGSGTQLSVL.

The count of this clone is one. The rearrangement links TRBV7-9 to TRBJ1-5; D gene ambiguous. This CDR3 has 15 amino acids. CDR1 is SEHNR, CDR2 FQNEAQ, per germline (reference sequence). Trimming removed 5 bases from V and 3 bases from J, with 14 bases in between. CDR3 sequence (DNA): TGTGCCAGCAGCCCCGGCGGACGGGACAATCAGCCCCAGCATTTT. Translation: CASSPGGRDNQPQHF. The variable domain in full, with the rest retrieved from reference TRBV7-9 and TRBJ1-5, is DTGVSQNPRHKITKRGQNVTFRCDPISEHNRLYWYRQTLGQGPEFLTYFQNEAQLEKSRLLSDRFSAERPKGSFSTLEIQRTEQGDSAMYLCASSPGGRDNQPQHFGDGTRLSIL.